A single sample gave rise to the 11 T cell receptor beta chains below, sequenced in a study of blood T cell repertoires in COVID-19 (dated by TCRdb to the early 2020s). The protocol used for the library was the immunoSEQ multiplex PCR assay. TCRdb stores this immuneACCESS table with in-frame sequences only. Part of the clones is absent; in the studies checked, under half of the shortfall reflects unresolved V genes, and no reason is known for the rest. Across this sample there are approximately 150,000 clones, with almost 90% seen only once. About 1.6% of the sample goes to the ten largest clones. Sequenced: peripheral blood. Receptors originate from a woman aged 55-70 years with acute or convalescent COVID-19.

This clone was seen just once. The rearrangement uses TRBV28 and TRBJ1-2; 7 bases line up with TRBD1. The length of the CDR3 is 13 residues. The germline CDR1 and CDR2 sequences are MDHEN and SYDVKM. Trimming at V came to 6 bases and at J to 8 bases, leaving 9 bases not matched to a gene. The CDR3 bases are TGTGCCAGCAGCAGTAACAGGGGCAGCGGCTACACCTTC. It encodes CASSSNRGSGYTF.

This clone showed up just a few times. CDR3 loop: CAWSVTTQRETQYF. CDR3 coding DNA: TGTGCCTGGAGTGTTACGACGCAGCGGGAGACCCAGTACTTC. V and J are TRBV30 and TRBJ2-5, with a weak D call TRBD2 (5 bases). V was clipped by 0 bases and J by 5 bases, with 13 bases between them. The CDR3 consists of 14 residues. Germline lookup yields CDR1 GTSNPN and CDR2 SVGIG (reference sequence).

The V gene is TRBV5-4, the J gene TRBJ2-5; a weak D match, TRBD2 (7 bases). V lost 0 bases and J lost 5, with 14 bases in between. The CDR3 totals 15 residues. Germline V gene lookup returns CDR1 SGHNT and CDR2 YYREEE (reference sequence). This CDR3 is CASSLEGGDGETQYF. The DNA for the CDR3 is TGTGCCAGCAGCTTGGAGGGGGGGGATGGGGAGACCCAGTACTTC.

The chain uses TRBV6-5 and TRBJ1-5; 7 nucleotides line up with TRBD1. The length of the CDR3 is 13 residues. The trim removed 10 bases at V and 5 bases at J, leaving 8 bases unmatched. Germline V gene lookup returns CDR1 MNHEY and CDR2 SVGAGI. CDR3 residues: CATINRGDQPQHF. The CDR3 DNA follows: TGTGCCACCATTAACAGGGGTGATCAGCCCCAGCATTTT.

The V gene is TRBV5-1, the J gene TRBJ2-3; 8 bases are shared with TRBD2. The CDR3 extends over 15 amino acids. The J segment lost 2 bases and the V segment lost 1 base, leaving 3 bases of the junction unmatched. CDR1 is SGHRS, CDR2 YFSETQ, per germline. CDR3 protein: CASSLTGGITDTQYF. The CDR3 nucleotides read TGCGCCAGCAGCTTGACGGGGGGGATCACAGATACGCAGTATTTT.

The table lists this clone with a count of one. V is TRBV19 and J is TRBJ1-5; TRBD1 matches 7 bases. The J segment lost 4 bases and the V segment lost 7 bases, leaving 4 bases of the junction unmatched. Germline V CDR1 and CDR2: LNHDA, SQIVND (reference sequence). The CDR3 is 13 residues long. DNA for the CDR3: TGTGCCAGTATGGGGGGACAGAATCAGCCCCAGCATTTT. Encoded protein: CASMGGQNQPQHF.

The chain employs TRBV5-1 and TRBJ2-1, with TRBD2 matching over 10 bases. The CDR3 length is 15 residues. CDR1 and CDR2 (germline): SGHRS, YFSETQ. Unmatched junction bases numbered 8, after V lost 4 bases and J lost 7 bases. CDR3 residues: CASSRSGGAVNEQFF. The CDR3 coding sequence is TGCGCCAGCAGCAGGAGCGGGGGGGCCGTGAATGAGCAGTTCTTC.

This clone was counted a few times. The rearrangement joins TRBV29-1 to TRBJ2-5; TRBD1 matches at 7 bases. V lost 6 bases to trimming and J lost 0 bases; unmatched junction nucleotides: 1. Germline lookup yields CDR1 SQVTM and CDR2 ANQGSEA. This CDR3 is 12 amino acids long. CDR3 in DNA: TGCAGCGTCGGGACAGACCAAGAGACCCAGTACTTC. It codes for CSVGTDQETQYF.

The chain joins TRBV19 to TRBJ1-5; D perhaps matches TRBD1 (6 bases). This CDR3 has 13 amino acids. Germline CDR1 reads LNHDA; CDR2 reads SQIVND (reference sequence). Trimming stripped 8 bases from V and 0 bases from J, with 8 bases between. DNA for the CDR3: TGTGCCAGTGCAGGGGTTAGCAATCAGCCCCAGCATTTT. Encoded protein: CASAGVSNQPQHF.

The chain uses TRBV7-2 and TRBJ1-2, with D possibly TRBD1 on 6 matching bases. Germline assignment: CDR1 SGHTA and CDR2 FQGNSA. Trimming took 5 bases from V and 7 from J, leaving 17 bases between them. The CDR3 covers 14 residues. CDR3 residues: CASSQTMGGGGYTF. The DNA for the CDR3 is TGTGCCAGCAGCCAGACCATGGGAGGGGGTGGCTACACCTTC.

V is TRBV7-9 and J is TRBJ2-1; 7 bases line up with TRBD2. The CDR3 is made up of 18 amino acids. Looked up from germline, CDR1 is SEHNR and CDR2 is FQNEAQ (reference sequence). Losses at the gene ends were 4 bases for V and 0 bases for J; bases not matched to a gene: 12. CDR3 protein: CASSSGDYLISSYNEQFF. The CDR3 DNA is TGTGCCAGCAGCTCGGGGGACTATCTGATAAGCTCCTACAATGAGCAGTTCTTC.